This T cell receptor beta chain was identified in a study of shared clonotypes between healthy human individuals. Study background: Per donor, three plates held CD4 naive cells, three held CD4 memory, two held CD8 naive and one held CD8 memory. Findings and caveats of the study: Larger estimated richness was generally seen in naive subsets than in memory subsets.

Turning to this clone: What it binds is not known.

This CDR3 is built from 14 residues. Across several immunoSEQ plates, the genomic DNA of each subset was split evenly. This table comes from immunoSEQ multiplex PCR, and its TCRdb copy is limited to in-frame clones, with some not included. The sample holds about 2 million clones; 85% to 95% are singletons and the top ten take 0.1% to 0.15%. Subsets obtained from CD4+ cells comprised CD45RA+ naive and CD45RA-negative memory cells. The sample consisted of naive CD4+ T cells sorted from blood. Indicated subset: CD45RA+ positively selected. This clonotype originated in a man aged 18-30 years in good health. V and J are TRBV21-1 and TRBJ1-1. TRBV21-1 is recorded as a pseudogene. CDR3: CASIQREGRTEAFF. As DNA, the CDR3 is TGTGCCAGCATCCAAAGGGAGGGTCGCACTGAAGCTTTCTTT.